A selection of T cell receptor beta chains follows, all from one sample in a study of post-analysis software for immune sequencing data. Using its own MiXCR run on the PCR reads, TCRdb lists one record per CDR3 protein. The table records about 460,000 distinct CDR3 sequences, roughly 46% of them present only once. The sequenced sample consisted of blood. The receptors originated from a girl between 10 and 17 years old with multiple sclerosis. Each CDR3 is given without its conserved first and last residue. Each record gives: J gene, V gene, CDR3 protein.

>TRBJ2-1|TRBV20-1
SATGDYNEQF
>.|TRBV6-6
ASSYSTSGSGAYEQY
>TRBJ2-5|TRBV7-8
ASSLAPGGVQETQY
>TRBJ2-7|TRBV4-2
AGSTSGRDYEQY
>TRBJ1-2|TRBV27
ASSSGQGVDYGYT
>TRBJ2-3|TRBV9
ASSILAGVVDTQY
>TRBJ2-7|TRBV28
ASRRDRGFSYEQY
>TRBJ2-7|TRBV25-1
ASSESDYEQY
>.|TRBV7-2
ASSSSSGSSYNEQY
>TRBJ2-2|TRBV20-1
SARDPRFANTGELF
>TRBJ1-4|TRBV4-2
ASSQEVGYTNEKLF
>TRBJ1-6|TRBV12-3/TRBV12-4
ASSLAQTNSPLH
>TRBJ2-3|TRBV27
ASSTSGRGWDTQY
>TRBJ2-1|TRBV6-5
ASKRGSARNNEQF
>TRBJ1-2|TRBV4-2
ASSQVTGPNNYGYT
>TRBJ1-2|TRBV20-1
SASIATSIYGYT
>TRBJ2-7|TRBV6-1
ASGTGGKYEQY
>TRBJ2-7|TRBV12-3/TRBV12-4
TSSSEGLAGEYEQY
>TRBJ2-1|TRBV7-3
ASSFPGLDGEQF
>TRBJ2-3|TRBV6-1
ASSTRSADTQY
>TRBJ2-5|TRBV12-3/TRBV12-4
ASSPSGSIIRLY
>TRBJ2-3|TRBV12-3/TRBV12-4
ASSSIDTQY
>TRBJ2-1|TRBV6-1
ASSLTPGHSSYNEQF
>TRBJ2-7|TRBV7-8
ASSPSGRAGLWAQY
>TRBJ2-7|TRBV29-1
SVERGQGIEQY
>TRBJ2-2|TRBV11-2
ASSLPTSGPTPNTGELF
>TRBJ2-3|TRBV28
ASSSQRGPPDTQY
>TRBJ2-5|TRBV15
ATSRQREAETQY
>TRBJ1-4|TRBV28
ASSLPSIGATNEKLF